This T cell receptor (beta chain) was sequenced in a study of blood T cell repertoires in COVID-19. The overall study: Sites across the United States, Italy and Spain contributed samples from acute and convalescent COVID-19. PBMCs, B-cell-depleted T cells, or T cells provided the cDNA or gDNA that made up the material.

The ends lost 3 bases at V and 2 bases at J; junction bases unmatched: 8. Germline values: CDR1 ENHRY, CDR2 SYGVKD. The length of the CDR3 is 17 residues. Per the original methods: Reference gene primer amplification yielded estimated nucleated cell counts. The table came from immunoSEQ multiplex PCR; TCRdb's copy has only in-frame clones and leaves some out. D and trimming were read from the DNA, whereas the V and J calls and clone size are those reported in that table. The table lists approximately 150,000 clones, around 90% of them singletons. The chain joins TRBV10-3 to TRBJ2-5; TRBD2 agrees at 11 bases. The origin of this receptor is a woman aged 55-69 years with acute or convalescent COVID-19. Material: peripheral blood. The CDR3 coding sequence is TGTGCCATCAGTGAAAAAGCCGGGACTAGCGGACAAGAGACCCAGTACTTC. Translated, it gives CAISEKAGTSGQETQYF.